The clone carrying this TCR beta chain was seen many times. Antigen: not known. This sample stems from a study of T cells in Graves' hyperthyroidism and ophthalmopathy. Absent ophthalmopathy progression within 18 months defined stable Graves' hyperthyroidism. Subjects aged 18 to 65 presented with newly diagnosed hyperthyroidism of less than 2 months' duration. Researchers took RNA transcripts and amplified the TCR beta CDR3 regions from them. The HTBI primer set drove a first-round RT-PCR of the TCR CDR3. TCRdb used MiXCR to reprocess the multiplex PCR reads, holding one entry per CDR3 protein. The data contain some 500,000 distinct CDR3 sequences, around 14% of them singletons. Study results and limitations: Ophthalmopathy stood apart from stable hyperthyroidism in a 13 V-J model. Model predictions of ophthalmopathy came a median about 6.3 months before onset.

Trimming shortened V by 5 bases and J by 2 bases, and 15 bases separated the two germline ends. The CDR3 totals 15 residues. The chain combines TRBV12-3 or TRBV12-4 with TRBJ2-5, with D perhaps being TRBD1 or TRBD2 (6 bases each). Sequencing was performed on blood. The receptor comes from a young woman with Graves' hyperthyroidism. In nucleotides, the CDR3 is TGTGCCAGCAGTCGGACAGAGGAGGGACAAGAGACCCAGTACTTC. Translation gives CASSRTEEGQETQYF.